This is a list of T cell receptor beta chains from one sample in a study of T cell changes during pregnancy in multiple sclerosis. Assay used: immunoSEQ multiplex PCR; TCRdb lists only in-frame clones, some missing. The repertoire holds 35,000 to 50,000 clones, with about nine tenths as singletons. Here the sequenced sample was CD4+ T cells from peripheral blood mononuclear cells, taken after pregnancy. The receptor set was obtained from a female donor with multiple sclerosis, enrolled in a pregnancy study. CDR3s include the opening cysteine and the closing phenylalanine or tryptophan. A D gene is named only where the DNA matches it firmly. Expanded clones get a size class; other rows say once, few or many, or leave the size out.

clone_size	d_call	j_call	v_call	cdr3_nt	cdr3_aa
.	.	TRBJ2-5	TRBV9	TGTGCCAGCAGCCTCCGCCAAGAGACCCAGTACTTC	CASSLRQETQYF
.	TRBD2	TRBJ2-3	TRBV5-1	TGCGCCAGCAGCTTGAGCGGGAGGGCAGATACGCAGTATTTT	CASSLSGRADTQYF
.	.	TRBJ2-2	TRBV25-1	TGTGCCAGCAGTCACAGGATGGACACCGGGGAGCTGTTTTTT	CASSHRMDTGELFF
once	.	TRBJ1-1	TRBV2	TGTGCCAGCAACCCCCAGGGAGGGACTGAAGCTTTCTTT	CASNPQGGTEAFF
.	.	TRBJ2-5	TRBV10-2	TGCGCCAGCGGCCTTAATCAGGTGCCAGAGACCCAGTACTTC	CASGLNQVPETQYF
.	TRBD2	TRBJ2-1	TRBV5-1	TGCGCCAGCAGCTTGGAAGGACTAGCGGGGGGGACCTCCTACAATGAGCAGTTCTTC	CASSLEGLAGGTSYNEQFF
once	.	TRBJ1-1	TRBV18	TGTGCCAGCTCACCACCTACGGCAGGGGAAGCTTTCTTT	CASSPPTAGEAFF
.	TRBD2	TRBJ2-2	TRBV10-3	TGTGCCATCAGTGAAACTAGCGGGAGGGGGGGCACCGGGGAGCTGTTTTTT	CAISETSGRGGTGELFF
.	.	TRBJ2-3	TRBV5-1	TGCGCCAGCAGCCCTGGGACAAAGGCAAGCACAGATACGCAGTATTTT	CASSPGTKASTDTQYF
.	.	TRBJ2-7	TRBV4-1	TGCGCCAGCAGCCCATCAGGAGGTTTCTACGAGCAGTACTTC	CASSPSGGFYEQYF
few	TRBD1	TRBJ2-5	TRBV18	TGTGCCAGCTCACCACCGATTGCCAACAGGGGGCAAGAGACCCAGTACTTC	CASSPPIANRGQETQYF
.	TRBD2	TRBJ2-1	TRBV29-1	TGCAGCGTTGGGACTAGCATCTACAATGAGCAGTTCTTC	CSVGTSIYNEQFF
.	TRBD1	TRBJ1-2	TRBV7-9	TGTGCCAGCAGCTTCGAAGGGGGCCGAGGCTACACCTTC	CASSFEGGRGYTF
.	TRBD1	TRBJ2-5	TRBV30	TGTGCCTGGGGAACACTCAGGGGGGAGACCCAGTACTTC	CAWGTLRGETQYF
few	.	TRBJ2-7	TRBV5-4	TGTGCCAGCAGCCGAGGCCTTGAGGTCTACGAGCAGTACTTC	CASSRGLEVYEQYF
.	TRBD1	TRBJ2-1	TRBV11-3	TGTGCCAGCAGCCTGACAGGGGTTAACAATGAGCAGTTCTTC	CASSLTGVNNEQFF
.	TRBD1	TRBJ2-2	TRBV30	TGTGCCTGGAGGAGACAGGGGGCCGGGGAGCTGTTTTTT	CAWRRQGAGELFF
.	.	TRBJ1-2	TRBV11-2	TGTGCCAGCAGCTTTTCCAGGGGCAACTATGGCTACACCTTC	CASSFSRGNYGYTF
.	.	TRBJ2-5	TRBV5-6	TGTGCCAGCAGCCCGGGGGACCAAGAGACCCAGTACTTC	CASSPGDQETQYF
.	TRBD2	TRBJ2-3	TRBV29-1	TGCAGCGTTTTAAGAGGGAGGGCAGATACGCAGTATTTT	CSVLRGRADTQYF
.	TRBD1	TRBJ1-4	TRBV4-3	TGCGCCAGCAGCCCCCGACAGGGGGCTAATGAAAAACTGTTTTTT	CASSPRQGANEKLFF
.	.	TRBJ1-2	TRBV4-3	TGCGCCAGCAGCCTGGTATCGGGACTTGAGGATGGCTACACCTTC	CASSLVSGLEDGYTF
.	.	TRBJ2-2	TRBV5-1	TGCGCCAGCAGCTTGTTGTATGCGGGCACCGGGGAGCTGTTTTTT	CASSLLYAGTGELFF
.	TRBD2	TRBJ2-1	TRBV9	TGTGCCAGCACCGAGACTAGCGGGAGAATTGACAATGAGCAGTTCTTC	CASTETSGRIDNEQFF
once	TRBD1	TRBJ2-1	TRBV7-7	TGTGCCAGCAGCTTAGGGACAGGCTACAATGAGCAGTTCTTC	CASSLGTGYNEQFF
.	.	TRBJ1-2	TRBV5-5	TGTGCCAGCAGAAAAGACATAGGGGGTGACTATGGCTACACCTTC	CASRKDIGGDYGYTF
.	TRBD2	TRBJ2-1	TRBV4-3	TGCGCCAGCAGCCAAGGGGGCGGGAGCTACAATGAGCAGTTCTTC	CASSQGGGSYNEQFF
.	.	TRBJ1-4	TRBV5-1	TGCGCCAGCAGCTTCCGGGGGTTGGATGAAAAACTGTTTTTT	CASSFRGLDEKLFF
.	.	TRBJ2-3	TRBV7-8	TGTGCCAGCAGCTTACTGACAGATACGCAGTATTTT	CASSLLTDTQYF
once	TRBD2	TRBJ2-7	TRBV19	TGTGCCAGTAGTACCGGGACTAGCGGTACCTACGAGCAGTACTTC	CASSTGTSGTYEQYF
once	TRBD2	TRBJ2-1	TRBV6-5	TGTGCCAGCAGTAAGGGACTACCCAACAATGAGCAGTTCTTC	CASSKGLPNNEQFF
.	.	TRBJ2-3	TRBV5-1	TGCGCCAGCAATCTAGCTTTCGGCACAGATACGCAGTATTTT	CASNLAFGTDTQYF